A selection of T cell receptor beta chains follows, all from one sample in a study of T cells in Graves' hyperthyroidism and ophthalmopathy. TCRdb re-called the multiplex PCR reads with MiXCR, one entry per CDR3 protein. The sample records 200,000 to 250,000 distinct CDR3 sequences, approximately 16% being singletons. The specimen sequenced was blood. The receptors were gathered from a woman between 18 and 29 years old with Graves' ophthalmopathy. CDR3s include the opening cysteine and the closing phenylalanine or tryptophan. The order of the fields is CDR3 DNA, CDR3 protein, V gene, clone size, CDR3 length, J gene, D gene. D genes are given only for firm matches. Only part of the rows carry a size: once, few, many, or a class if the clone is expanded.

cdr3_nt: TGTGCCAGCAGCTCAGATGGGGGGGGGCTCGATGAGCAGTTCTTC; cdr3_aa: CASSSDGGGLDEQFF; v_call: TRBV5-4; clone_size: many; cdr3_length: 15; j_call: TRBJ2-1; d_call: -
cdr3_nt: TGTGCCAGCAGCCAAGTACAGGGACCCTCCTACAATGAGCAGTTCTTC; cdr3_aa: CASSQVQGPSYNEQFF; v_call: TRBV3-1; clone_size: -; cdr3_length: 16; j_call: TRBJ2-1; d_call: -
cdr3_nt: TGTGCCAGCAGTTACTCTAGACTTTACAATGAGCAGTTCTTC; cdr3_aa: CASSYSRLYNEQFF; v_call: TRBV6-2/TRBV6-3; clone_size: many; cdr3_length: 14; j_call: TRBJ2-1; d_call: -
cdr3_nt: TGTGCCAGCAGCCCGACAAGGTACCAAGAGACCCAGTACTTC; cdr3_aa: CASSPTRYQETQYF; v_call: TRBV2; clone_size: many; cdr3_length: 14; j_call: TRBJ2-5; d_call: -
cdr3_nt: TGTGCCAGCAGTTTGTCCCAGATCAATCAGCCCCAGCATTTT; cdr3_aa: CASSLSQINQPQHF; v_call: TRBV28; clone_size: many; cdr3_length: 14; j_call: TRBJ1-5; d_call: -
cdr3_nt: TGTGCCAGCAGTCCCGTCGGACTCTACGAGCAGTACTTC; cdr3_aa: CASSPVGLYEQYF; v_call: TRBV2; clone_size: many; cdr3_length: 13; j_call: TRBJ2-7; d_call: -
cdr3_nt: TGTGCCAGCAGCTTATGGGGGGGGGCGTACGAGCAGTACTTC; cdr3_aa: CASSLWGGAYEQYF; v_call: TRBV7-2; clone_size: many; cdr3_length: 14; j_call: TRBJ2-7; d_call: -
cdr3_nt: TGTGCCAGTAGTGACAGGGGGCGAGGGCCAGATACGCAGTATTTT; cdr3_aa: CASSDRGRGPDTQYF; v_call: TRBV19; clone_size: -; cdr3_length: 15; j_call: TRBJ2-3; d_call: TRBD1
cdr3_nt: TGTGCCAGCAGTGAGCTAGCGGGACTCACAGATACGCAGTATTTT; cdr3_aa: CASSELAGLTDTQYF; v_call: TRBV6-1; clone_size: -; cdr3_length: 15; j_call: TRBJ2-3; d_call: TRBD2
cdr3_nt: TGTGCCAGCAGCTACATAGGGGCGAACACCGGGGAGCTGTTTTTT; cdr3_aa: CASSYIGANTGELFF; v_call: TRBV7-9; clone_size: many; cdr3_length: 15; j_call: TRBJ2-2; d_call: -
cdr3_nt: TGCAGCGTTGCTTTACGTCAGGGTCTCGACGAGCAGTACTTC; cdr3_aa: CSVALRQGLDEQYF; v_call: TRBV29-1; clone_size: many; cdr3_length: 14; j_call: TRBJ2-7; d_call: -
cdr3_nt: TGTGCCAGCAGCCTCGGCGGGAGTGGACCGCCTATTCAGTACTTC; cdr3_aa: CASSLGGSGPPIQYF; v_call: TRBV3-1; clone_size: many; cdr3_length: 15; j_call: TRBJ2-4; d_call: TRBD2
cdr3_nt: TGCGCCAGCAGCCCGGGACTAGCGGGGGAACCCTCCTACAATGAGCAGTTCTTC; cdr3_aa: CASSPGLAGEPSYNEQFF; v_call: TRBV5-1; clone_size: many; cdr3_length: 18; j_call: TRBJ2-1; d_call: TRBD2
cdr3_nt: TGTGCCAGCAGATATGGACAGGGGGATTCACCCCTCCACTTT; cdr3_aa: CASRYGQGDSPLHF; v_call: TRBV2; clone_size: -; cdr3_length: 14; j_call: TRBJ1-6; d_call: TRBD1
cdr3_nt: TGTGCCAGCAGCTTTGGGCTAGCGGGTTTCCCAGATACGCAGTATTTT; cdr3_aa: CASSFGLAGFPDTQYF; v_call: TRBV11-2; clone_size: many; cdr3_length: 16; j_call: TRBJ2-3; d_call: TRBD2
cdr3_nt: TGTGCCAGCTCAACCCGGGACAGGGTGGTCGAGCAGTACTTC; cdr3_aa: CASSTRDRVVEQYF; v_call: TRBV18; clone_size: many; cdr3_length: 14; j_call: TRBJ2-7; d_call: TRBD1
cdr3_nt: TGTGCCAGCAGTCCATCCGGGACGACCTCCTACGAGCAGTACTTC; cdr3_aa: CASSPSGTTSYEQYF; v_call: TRBV28; clone_size: many; cdr3_length: 15; j_call: TRBJ2-7; d_call: -
cdr3_nt: TGTGCCAGCAGCTTAGTGGGGGGCTTGGTAGGGACCCAGTACTTC; cdr3_aa: CASSLVGGLVGTQYF; v_call: TRBV7-8; clone_size: many; cdr3_length: 15; j_call: TRBJ2-5; d_call: -
cdr3_nt: TGTGCCAGCAGCTCCACCGGGCCCCGGGACAGCCTCAATCAGCCCCAGCATTTT; cdr3_aa: CASSSTGPRDSLNQPQHF; v_call: TRBV7-9; clone_size: many; cdr3_length: 18; j_call: TRBJ1-5; d_call: TRBD1
cdr3_nt: TGTGCCAGCAGCTTAGCTAGCGGGACCTACGAGCAGTACTTC; cdr3_aa: CASSLASGTYEQYF; v_call: TRBV13; clone_size: many; cdr3_length: 14; j_call: TRBJ2-7; d_call: TRBD2
cdr3_nt: TGCGCCAGCAGCCAGGGAGTGGGCGATCAGCCCCAGCATTTT; cdr3_aa: CASSQGVGDQPQHF; v_call: TRBV4-1; clone_size: few; cdr3_length: 14; j_call: TRBJ1-5; d_call: -
cdr3_nt: TGTGCCAGCAGCTTAGACGGAGGGGATCAGCCCCAGCATTTT; cdr3_aa: CASSLDGGDQPQHF; v_call: TRBV7-8; clone_size: many; cdr3_length: 14; j_call: TRBJ1-5; d_call: -
cdr3_nt: TGTGCCAGCAGCTTGGGGAGCGGGGGTTACAATGAGCAGTACTTC; cdr3_aa: CASSLGSGGYNEQYF; v_call: TRBV13; clone_size: -; cdr3_length: 15; j_call: TRBJ2-7; d_call: TRBD2
cdr3_nt: TGTGCCACCAGCAGAGATGCCCTAGGATACGAGCAGTACTTC; cdr3_aa: CATSRDALGYEQYF; v_call: TRBV15; clone_size: many; cdr3_length: 14; j_call: TRBJ2-7; d_call: -
cdr3_nt: TGTGCCAGCAGCTTACAGGGTTATAACACCGGGGAGCTGTTTTTT; cdr3_aa: CASSLQGYNTGELFF; v_call: TRBV7-3; clone_size: many; cdr3_length: 15; j_call: TRBJ2-2; d_call: -
cdr3_nt: TGTGCCAGCAGCTTATTATCAGACTATGGCTACACCTTC; cdr3_aa: CASSLLSDYGYTF; v_call: TRBV7-9; clone_size: many; cdr3_length: 13; j_call: TRBJ1-2; d_call: -
cdr3_nt: TGTGCCAGCAGCAAAACTGCCGGGACAGGGCTACAAGAGACCCAGTACTTC; cdr3_aa: CASSKTAGTGLQETQYF; v_call: TRBV11-2; clone_size: -; cdr3_length: 17; j_call: TRBJ2-5; d_call: TRBD1
cdr3_nt: TGTGCCAGCAGCCAATTAGCGGTCTATGGCTACACCTTC; cdr3_aa: CASSQLAVYGYTF; v_call: TRBV14; clone_size: many; cdr3_length: 13; j_call: TRBJ1-2; d_call: -
cdr3_nt: TGTGCCTGGAGTTCCCCGGACAGGGGCGGCACTGAAGCTTTCTTT; cdr3_aa: CAWSSPDRGGTEAFF; v_call: TRBV30; clone_size: few; cdr3_length: 15; j_call: TRBJ1-1; d_call: TRBD1
cdr3_nt: TGTGCCAGCAGTGTTGATGGCCGCCCTAACTATGGCTACACCTTC; cdr3_aa: CASSVDGRPNYGYTF; v_call: TRBV2; clone_size: many; cdr3_length: 15; j_call: TRBJ1-2; d_call: -
cdr3_nt: TGTGCCAGCAGCTTAAGAGGGCACGTCTTATATAGCAATCAGCCCCAGCATTTT; cdr3_aa: CASSLRGHVLYSNQPQHF; v_call: TRBV11-2; clone_size: -; cdr3_length: 18; j_call: TRBJ1-5; d_call: -
cdr3_nt: TGTGCCAGCAGTGCGACAGGGGCCGGGGAGCTGTTTTTT; cdr3_aa: CASSATGAGELFF; v_call: TRBV25-1; clone_size: few; cdr3_length: 13; j_call: TRBJ2-2; d_call: TRBD1
cdr3_nt: TGTGCCAGCAGAGGGGGGGGTCGGAACACTGAAGCTTTCTTT; cdr3_aa: CASRGGGRNTEAFF; v_call: TRBV2; clone_size: many; cdr3_length: 14; j_call: TRBJ1-1; d_call: -
cdr3_nt: TGTGCCAGCAGCCAAGACGGTAACACCCGGCGAGGAGAGCAGTACTTC; cdr3_aa: CASSQDGNTRRGEQYF; v_call: TRBV3-1; clone_size: many; cdr3_length: 16; j_call: TRBJ2-7; d_call: -
cdr3_nt: TGTGCCAGCAGTGATAGCGGGAGGGGATACGAGCAGTACTTC; cdr3_aa: CASSDSGRGYEQYF; v_call: TRBV2; clone_size: -; cdr3_length: 14; j_call: TRBJ2-7; d_call: TRBD2
cdr3_nt: TGTGCCATCAGTGAGTCAGACGACGAGCAGTACTTC; cdr3_aa: CAISESDDEQYF; v_call: TRBV10-3; clone_size: many; cdr3_length: 12; j_call: TRBJ2-7; d_call: -
cdr3_nt: TGCGCCAGCAGCCCCTCTGGAAAGGGGGGGACGGCTTTCTTT; cdr3_aa: CASSPSGKGGTAFF; v_call: TRBV10-2; clone_size: many; cdr3_length: 14; j_call: TRBJ1-1; d_call: -
cdr3_nt: TGTGCCAGCAGCCCGACAGGGATCTACGAGCAGTACTTC; cdr3_aa: CASSPTGIYEQYF; v_call: TRBV11-2; clone_size: many; cdr3_length: 13; j_call: TRBJ2-7; d_call: TRBD1
cdr3_nt: TGTGCCAGCAGTTTACCTTGGCCCCCCAAAGCTTTCTTT; cdr3_aa: CASSLPWPPKAFF; v_call: TRBV6-1; clone_size: many; cdr3_length: 13; j_call: TRBJ1-1; d_call: -
cdr3_nt: TGTGCCAGCAGGACCTCGATCGGAAGTTCTTCACCCCTCCACTTT; cdr3_aa: CASRTSIGSSSPLHF; v_call: TRBV2; clone_size: many; cdr3_length: 15; j_call: TRBJ1-6; d_call: -
cdr3_nt: TGTGCCAGCATAAACAGGGGGTACGGGGGAGACATTCAGTACTTC; cdr3_aa: CASINRGYGGDIQYF; v_call: TRBV2; clone_size: many; cdr3_length: 15; j_call: TRBJ2-4; d_call: TRBD1
cdr3_nt: TGCGCCAGCTCGGGACGGGTTAATTCACCCCTCCACTTT; cdr3_aa: CASSGRVNSPLHF; v_call: TRBV10-2; clone_size: -; cdr3_length: 13; j_call: TRBJ1-6; d_call: -
cdr3_nt: TGTGCCAGCAGTAGGTCGGGCCAGACCAACTATGGCTGCACCTTC; cdr3_aa: CASSRSGQTNYGCTF; v_call: TRBV28; clone_size: few; cdr3_length: 15; j_call: TRBJ1-2; d_call: -
cdr3_nt: TGTGCCAGCAGCTTAGCATTTAGCGGGAGGGGGGAGTACTTC; cdr3_aa: CASSLAFSGRGEYF; v_call: TRBV7-2; clone_size: -; cdr3_length: 14; j_call: TRBJ2-5; d_call: TRBD2
cdr3_nt: TGTGCCAGCAGAATCGCCGGGGGACAGGGGATCGACACTGAAGCTTTCTTT; cdr3_aa: CASRIAGGQGIDTEAFF; v_call: TRBV28; clone_size: -; cdr3_length: 17; j_call: TRBJ1-1; d_call: TRBD1